The next 10 T cell receptor beta chains were all read from a single sample in a study of blood T cells in healthy people across ages. Primed by a sample-barcoded 5' primer and a J-beta primer mix, a second PCR proceeded for 7 to 11 cycles. Each CDR3 protein is one row after TCRdb ran MiXCR on the 5' RACE reads. The data hold about 830,000 distinct CDR3 sequences, with 58% observed a single time. The sequencing sample was made of blood. The receptors here all came from a man younger than 45 in good health.

This clonotype has just a few counts. The V and J genes are TRBV6-2 or TRBV6-3 and TRBJ1-2, with a tentative D call TRBD1 (5 bases). The CDR3 extends over 10 amino acids. V was shortened by 8 bases and J by 10 bases, with 11 bases between the two germline ends. The V gene's germline CDR1 is MNHEY and CDR2 SVGEGT. The CDR3, as DNA: TGTGCCAGCGGGACGCCTGACTACACCTTC. It yields the protein CASGTPDYTF.

With regard to this clonotype: The germline gene is not matched at one end of the junction; a read error may be the cause. In nucleotides, the CDR3 is TGTGCCAGCAGTGAGAGGCTCGGGGGCACAGATACGCGGTATTTT. Translated, it gives CASSERLGGTDTRYF. The chain joins TRBV2 to TRBJ2-3; D tentatively fits TRBD1 or TRBD2 (6 bases each). Germline V gene sequence: CDR1 SNHLY, CDR2 FYNNEI. This CDR3 is 15 amino acids long.

Notes on this clonotype: At one end, the junction sequence differs from germline, possibly due to a read error. V gene TRBV10-3 combines with J gene TRBJ2-1; a weak D match, TRBD2 (5 bases). Germline values: CDR1 ENHRY, CDR2 SYGVKD. CDR3 size: 15 residues. The CDR3 region has the DNA TGTACCATCAGCCCCGGGATCACCTTGGGCGATGAGCAGTTCTTC. It encodes CTISPGITLGDEQFF.

This clonotype was observed a handful of times. The J gene is TRBJ1-2, the V gene TRBV5-1; D uncertain. The germline V and J ends were trimmed by 5 bases and 5 bases, with 16 bases remaining between them. The CDR3 totals 14 residues. Germline V CDR1 and CDR2: SGHRS, YFSETQ. The CDR3 DNA sequence: TGCGCCAGCAGTTCTTTCCCACCTCATTATGGCTACACCTTC. This encodes CASSSFPPHYGYTF.

This clonotype was recorded a few times. The V and J genes are TRBV28 and TRBJ1-6; D call uncertain. This CDR3 is 16 amino acids long. V lost 3 bases, J lost 0 bases, and 9 bases lay in between. Germline CDR1 and CDR2: MDHEN and SYDVKM. CDR3 sequence (DNA): TGTGCCAGCAGTTTCAGTTTCAGCTCCTATAATTCACCCCTCCACTTT. Translation gives CASSFSFSSYNSPLHF.

This clonotype occurred once. The chain is built from TRBV20-1 and TRBJ1-4; D not resolved. V gave up 0 bases and J gave up 4 bases, with 12 bases separating them. Germline V gene data show CDR1 as DFQATT and CDR2 as SNEGSKA (reference sequence). This CDR3 is 15 amino acids long. CDR3 loop: CSARDQRTDNEKLFF. The DNA of the CDR3 is TGCAGTGCTAGAGACCAACGGACGGATAATGAAAAACTGTTTTTT.

CDR3 coding DNA: TGTGCCAGCAGCTTAAGTAGCGGGACCCAAAACATTCAGTACTTC. Its translation: CASSLSSGTQNIQYF. This chain links TRBV7-2 with TRBJ2-4; 8 bases map to TRBD2. Germline CDR1 SGHTA, CDR2 FQGNSA. This CDR3 spans 15 amino acids. Losses at the gene ends were 2 bases for V and 5 bases for J; bases not matched to a gene: 5.

In this sample, this clonotype turned up many times. This chain uses TRBV7-9 with TRBJ2-7, with a weak D call TRBD2 (6 bases). The V gene lost 5 bases and the J gene lost 4 bases, with 21 bases spanning the gap. From germline, CDR1 is SEHNR and CDR2 FQNEAQ (reference sequence). The CDR3 totals 16 residues. The CDR3 region is CASSPPEGHGGYEQYF. The CDR3 nucleotides read TGTGCCAGCAGCCCCCCGGAAGGACACGGGGGTTACGAGCAGTACTTC.

This chain connects TRBV6-2 or TRBV6-3 to TRBJ1-2, with D possibly matching TRBD1 (5 bases). V lost 11 bases, J lost 4 bases, and 14 bases lay in between. The germline gives CDR1 MNHEY, CDR2 SVGEGT. The CDR3 has 12 amino acids. The CDR3, as DNA: TGTGCCGTTCAGAGGGGCCTCTATGGCTACACCTTC. Protein product: CAVQRGLYGYTF.

The chain is built from TRBV12-3 or TRBV12-4 and TRBJ1-2, with 9 bases fitting TRBD1. The CDR3 spans 15 residues. After removal of 5 bases from V and 4 bases from J, the junction contained 8 bases not matched to a gene. The CDR3 region is CASSAPGQGAYGYTF. The CDR3 nucleotides read TGTGCCAGCAGTGCCCCGGGACAGGGTGCCTATGGCTACACCTTC.